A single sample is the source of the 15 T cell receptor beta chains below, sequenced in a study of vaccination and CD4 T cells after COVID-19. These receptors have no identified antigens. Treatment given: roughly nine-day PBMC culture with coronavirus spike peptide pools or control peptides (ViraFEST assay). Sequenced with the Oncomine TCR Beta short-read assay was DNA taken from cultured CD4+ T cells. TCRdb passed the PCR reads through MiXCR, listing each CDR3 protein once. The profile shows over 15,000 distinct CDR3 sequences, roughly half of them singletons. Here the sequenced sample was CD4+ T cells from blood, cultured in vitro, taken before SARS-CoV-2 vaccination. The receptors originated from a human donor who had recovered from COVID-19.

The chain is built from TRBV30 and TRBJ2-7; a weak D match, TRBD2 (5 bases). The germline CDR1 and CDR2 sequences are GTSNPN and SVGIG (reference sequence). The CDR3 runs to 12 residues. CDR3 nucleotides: TGTGCTTCGATGGGGAGCTCCTACGAGCAGTACTTC. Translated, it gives CASMGSSYEQYF.

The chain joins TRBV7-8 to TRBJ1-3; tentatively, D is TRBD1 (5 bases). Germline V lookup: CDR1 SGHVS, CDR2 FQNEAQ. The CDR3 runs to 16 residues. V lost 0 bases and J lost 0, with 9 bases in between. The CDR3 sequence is CASSLAQVYSGNTIYF. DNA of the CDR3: TGTGCCAGCAGCTTAGCACAGGTATACTCTGGAAACACCATATATTTT.

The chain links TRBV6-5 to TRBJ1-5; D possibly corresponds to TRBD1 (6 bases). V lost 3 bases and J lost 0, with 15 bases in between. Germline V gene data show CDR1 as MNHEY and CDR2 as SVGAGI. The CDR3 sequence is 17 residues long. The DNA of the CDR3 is TGTGCCAGCAGTTATGTACAGGGCGTCATTAGCAATCAGCCCCAGCATTTT. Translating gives CASSYVQGVISNQPQHF.

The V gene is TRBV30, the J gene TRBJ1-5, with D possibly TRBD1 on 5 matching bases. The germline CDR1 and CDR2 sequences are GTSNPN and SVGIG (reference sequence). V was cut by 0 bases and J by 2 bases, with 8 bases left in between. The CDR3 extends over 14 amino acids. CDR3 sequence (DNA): TGTGCCTGGAGTGTACTGGGACGCAATCAGCCCCAGCATTTT. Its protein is CAWSVLGRNQPQHF.

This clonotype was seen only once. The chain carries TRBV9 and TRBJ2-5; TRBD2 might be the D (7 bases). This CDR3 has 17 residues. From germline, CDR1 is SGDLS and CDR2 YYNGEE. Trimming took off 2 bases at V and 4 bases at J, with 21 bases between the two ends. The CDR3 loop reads CASSVSGGALLGETQYF. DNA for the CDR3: TGTGCCAGCAGCGTGAGTGGGGGGGCGCTTCTAGGAGAGACCCAGTACTTC.

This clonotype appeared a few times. CDR3: CASSSTGTGGTGELFF. Here the CDR3 DNA reads TGTGCCAGCAGTTCTACCGGGACAGGGGGCACCGGGGAGCTGTTTTTT. J is TRBJ2-2 and V is TRBV6-4; 11 bases are a match to TRBD1. This CDR3 contains 16 residues. The trim removed 5 bases at V and 4 bases at J, leaving 6 bases unmatched. Germline CDR1 MRHNA, CDR2 SNTAGT.

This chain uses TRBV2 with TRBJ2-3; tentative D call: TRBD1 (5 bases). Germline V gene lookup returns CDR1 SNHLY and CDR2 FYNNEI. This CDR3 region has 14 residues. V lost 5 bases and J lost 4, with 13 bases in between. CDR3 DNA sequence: TGTGCCAGCAGTCCTCAGATGACAGCAGATACGCAGTATTTT. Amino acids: CASSPQMTADTQYF. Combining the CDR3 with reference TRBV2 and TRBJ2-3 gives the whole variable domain EPEVTQTPSHQVTQMGQEVILRCVPISNHLYFYWYRQILGQKVEFLVSFYNNEISEKSEIFDDQFSVERPDGSNFTLKIRSTKLEDSAMYFCASSPQMTADTQYFGPGTRLTVL.

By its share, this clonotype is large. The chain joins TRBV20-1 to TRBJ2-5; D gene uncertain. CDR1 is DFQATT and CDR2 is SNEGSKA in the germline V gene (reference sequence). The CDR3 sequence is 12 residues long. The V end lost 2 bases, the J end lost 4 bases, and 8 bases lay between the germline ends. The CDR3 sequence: CSARPQAETQYF. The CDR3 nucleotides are TGCAGTGCTAGACCCCAGGCAGAGACCCAGTACTTC.

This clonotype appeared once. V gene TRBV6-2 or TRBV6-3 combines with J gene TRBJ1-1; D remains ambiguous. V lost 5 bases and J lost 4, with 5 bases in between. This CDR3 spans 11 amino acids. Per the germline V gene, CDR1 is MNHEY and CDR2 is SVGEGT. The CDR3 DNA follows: TGTGCCAGCAGTCGGTTCACTGAAGCTTTCTTT. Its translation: CASSRFTEAFF.

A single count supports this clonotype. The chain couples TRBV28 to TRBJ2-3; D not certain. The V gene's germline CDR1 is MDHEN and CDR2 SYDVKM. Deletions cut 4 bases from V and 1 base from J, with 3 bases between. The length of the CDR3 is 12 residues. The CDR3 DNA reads TGTGCCAGCAGTTGGGGCACAGATACGCAGTATTTT. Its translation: CASSWGTDTQYF. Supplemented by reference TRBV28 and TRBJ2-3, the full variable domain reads DVKVTQSSRYLVKRTGEKVFLECVQDMDHENMFWYRQDPGLGLRLIYFSYDVKMKEKGDIPEGYSVSREKKERFSLILESASTNQTSMYLCASSWGTDTQYFGPGTRLTVL.

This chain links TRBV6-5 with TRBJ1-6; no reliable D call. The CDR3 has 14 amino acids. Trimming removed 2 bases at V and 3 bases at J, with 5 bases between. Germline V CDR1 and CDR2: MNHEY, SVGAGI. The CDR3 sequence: CASSYQFYNSPLHF. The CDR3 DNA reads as TGTGCCAGCAGTTACCAGTTCTATAATTCACCCCTCCACTTT.

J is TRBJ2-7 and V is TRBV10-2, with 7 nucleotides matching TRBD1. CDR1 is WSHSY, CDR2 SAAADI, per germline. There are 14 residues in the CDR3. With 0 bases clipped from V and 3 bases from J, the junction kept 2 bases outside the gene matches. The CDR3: CASSESTGIYEQYF. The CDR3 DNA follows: TGCGCCAGCAGTGAGTCGACAGGGATCTACGAGCAGTACTTC.

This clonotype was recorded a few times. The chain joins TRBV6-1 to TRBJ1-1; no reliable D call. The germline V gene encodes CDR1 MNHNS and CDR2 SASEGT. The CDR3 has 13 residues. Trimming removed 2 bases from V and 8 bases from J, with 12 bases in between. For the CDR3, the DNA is TGTGCCAGCAGTGAATTGGTTTCCTCCGAAGCTTTCTTT. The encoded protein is CASSELVSSEAFF.

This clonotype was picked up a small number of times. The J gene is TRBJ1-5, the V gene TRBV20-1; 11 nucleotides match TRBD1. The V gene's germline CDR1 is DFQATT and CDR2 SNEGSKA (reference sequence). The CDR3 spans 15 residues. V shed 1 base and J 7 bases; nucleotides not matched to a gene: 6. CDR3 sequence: CSARGGTGGEQPQHF. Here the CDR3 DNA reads TGCAGTGCTAGAGGTGGGACAGGGGGAGAACAGCCCCAGCATTTT.

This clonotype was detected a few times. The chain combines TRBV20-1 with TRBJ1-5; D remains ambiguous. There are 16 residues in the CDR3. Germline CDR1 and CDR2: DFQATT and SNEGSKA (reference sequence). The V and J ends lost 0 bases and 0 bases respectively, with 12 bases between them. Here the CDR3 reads CSAREGWAVSNQPQHF. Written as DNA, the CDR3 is TGCAGTGCTAGAGAAGGGTGGGCAGTTAGCAATCAGCCCCAGCATTTT.